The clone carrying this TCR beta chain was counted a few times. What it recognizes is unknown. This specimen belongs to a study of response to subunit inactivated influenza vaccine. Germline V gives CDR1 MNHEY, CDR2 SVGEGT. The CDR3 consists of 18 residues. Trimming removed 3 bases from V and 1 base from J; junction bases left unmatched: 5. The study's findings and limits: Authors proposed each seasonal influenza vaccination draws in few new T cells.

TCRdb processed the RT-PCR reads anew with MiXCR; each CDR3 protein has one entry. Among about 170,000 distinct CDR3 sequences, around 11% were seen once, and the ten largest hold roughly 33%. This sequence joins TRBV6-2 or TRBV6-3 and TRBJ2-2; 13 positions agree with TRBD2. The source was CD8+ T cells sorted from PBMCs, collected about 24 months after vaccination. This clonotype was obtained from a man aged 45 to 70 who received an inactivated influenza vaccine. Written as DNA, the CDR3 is TGTGCCAGCAGTTATCTCGGACTAGCGGGGGTGAACACCGGGGAGCTGTTTTTT. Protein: CASSYLGLAGVNTGELFF.